These 10 T cell receptor beta chains were all obtained from the same sample, sequenced in a study of blood T cell repertoires in COVID-19. The protocol was immunoSEQ multiplex PCR, while the TCRdb copy is restricted to in-frame clones and leaves out a portion. The sample lists 55,000 to 85,000 clones, 88% occurring once. Material: peripheral blood. Every receptor here comes from a human donor in a cohort sampled during active COVID-19.

The CDR3 nucleotides are TGCGCCTCCCGGGATCGAGGCGATGAGCAGTTCTTC. Its translation: CASRDRGDEQFF. The rearrangement joins TRBV10-2 to TRBJ2-1, with TRBD2 as a possible D gene (5 bases). V gave up 11 bases and J gave up 8 bases, with 16 bases separating them. The CDR3 is 12 amino acids. The V gene's germline CDR1 is WSHSY and CDR2 SAAADI.

The rearrangement joins TRBV5-1 to TRBJ2-3; the match to TRBD2 covers 7 bases. CDR3 length: 17 residues. Germline CDR1 is SGHRS and CDR2 is YFSETQ. Trimming removed 0 bases from V and 3 bases from J; junction bases left unmatched: 10. The CDR3 loop is CASSLGSLGGSTDTQYF. CDR3 coding DNA: TGCGCCAGCAGCTTGGGGTCTCTCGGGGGGTCGACAGATACGCAGTATTTT.

The gene calls are TRBV7-2 and TRBJ2-7; D is unresolved. Trimming shortened V by 4 bases and J by 3 bases, and 4 bases separated the two germline ends. The germline CDR1 and CDR2 sequences are SGHTA and FQGNSA. This CDR3 has 11 amino acids. In nucleotides, the CDR3 is TGTGCCAGCAGCTCCTACTACGAGCAGTACTTC. Translating it yields CASSSYYEQYF.

The V call is TRBV6-4, the J call TRBJ2-1, with TRBD2 matching over 7 bases. Germline CDR1 is MRHNA and CDR2 is SNTAGT. The CDR3 runs 14 residues. Losses at the gene ends were 5 bases for V and 4 bases for J; bases not matched to a gene: 5. The CDR3 reads CASSFSGQYNEQFF. For the CDR3, the DNA is TGTGCCAGCAGTTTTAGCGGGCAGTACAATGAGCAGTTCTTC.

This chain links TRBV5-4 with TRBJ2-7; D may be TRBD2 (7 bases). Germline V gene data show CDR1 as SGHNT and CDR2 as YYREEE (reference sequence). The V gene lost 4 bases and the J gene lost 6 bases, with 20 bases spanning the gap. This CDR3 has 15 amino acids. CDR3 amino acids: CASSPPGGRFGEQYF. The CDR3 DNA reads TGTGCCAGCAGCCCCCCCGGGGGGCGTTTCGGCGAGCAGTACTTC.

Worth noting for this clone: Other nucleotide sequences from this sample produce the same CDR3. The chain recombines TRBV6-6 with TRBJ2-7; TRBD1 matches at 8 bases. The CDR3 sequence is 15 residues long. Germline-derived CDR1 and CDR2 are MNHNY and SVGAGI (reference sequence). V gave up 0 bases and J gave up 4 bases; unmatched junction bases: 5. DNA for the CDR3: TGTGCCAGCAGTTACTCTCCAGACAGGGGTTACGAGCAGTACTTC. Translating gives CASSYSPDRGYEQYF.

The rearrangement uses TRBV30 and TRBJ1-4; the match to TRBD1 covers 7 bases. CDR3 size: 16 residues. Germline assignment: CDR1 GTSNPN and CDR2 SVGIG (reference sequence). J lost 3 bases, V lost 3 bases, and 10 bases had no gene match. CDR3 bases: TGTGCCTGGAGACAGGGGTTAGGGGGAGCTAATGAAAAACTGTTTTTT. This codes for CAWRQGLGGANEKLFF.

This clone was recorded once. This chain connects TRBV11-2 to TRBJ2-5, with 8 positions matching TRBD1. The trim removed 6 bases at V and 7 bases at J, leaving 7 bases unmatched. Germline V lookup: CDR1 SGHAT, CDR2 FQNNGV. The CDR3 totals 13 residues. The CDR3 loop is CASSTGGTLTQYF. As DNA, the CDR3 is TGTGCCAGCAGTACAGGGGGAACCCTGACCCAGTACTTC.

The chain joins TRBV10-1 to TRBJ2-7, with 8 bases fitting TRBD1. This CDR3 is built from 13 residues. V lost 5 bases and J lost 3; bases outside the gene matches: 3. Germline CDR1 WNHNN, CDR2 SYGVQD (reference sequence). CDR3 in amino acids: CASSPDRGYEQYF. As DNA, the CDR3 is TGCGCCAGCAGTCCCGACAGGGGCTACGAGCAGTACTTC.

The chain combines TRBV19 with TRBJ2-7; TRBD1 aligns across 8 bases. Trimming took 5 bases from V and 3 from J; bases not matched to a gene: 12. The V gene's germline CDR1 is LNHDA and CDR2 SQIVND (reference sequence). The length of the CDR3 is 16 residues. The CDR3 DNA is TGTGCCAGTAGTCCTAGGACCGGGACAGGAGTCTACGAGCAGTACTTC. Its translation is CASSPRTGTGVYEQYF. The full variable domain, in which reference TRBV19 and TRBJ2-7 provide the parts outside the CDR3, is DGGITQSPKYLFRKEGQNVTLSCEQNLNHDAMYWYRQDPGQGLRLIYYSQIVNDFQKGDIAEGYSVSREKKESFPLTVTSAQKNPTAFYLCASSPRTGTGVYEQYFGPGTRLTVT.